This T cell receptor (beta chain) was sequenced in a study of blood T cell repertoires in COVID-19. About the research overall: Some COVID-19 samples were acute and others convalescent; all came from the United States, Italy and Spain.

As handled by the study authors: Amplified reference gene primers provided the basis for estimating nucleated cell counts. This table comes from immunoSEQ multiplex PCR, and its TCRdb copy is limited to in-frame clones, with some not included. Clonal size and the V and J genes are those of that table, whereas D and trimming came from the DNA. This sample has around 100,000 clones; almost 80% occur once, and the top ten carry around 30%. Details on this clone: Other DNA sequences in the same sample also yield this CDR3.

The CDR3 has 13 amino acids. V was clipped by 0 bases and J by 4 bases, with 4 bases between them. This sequence was found in an older man with active or convalescent COVID-19. This rearrangement joins TRBV12-3 or TRBV12-4 to TRBJ2-1; D is undetermined. The sequenced sample consisted of peripheral blood. The CDR3 sequence: CASSLASYNEQFF. The CDR3 DNA follows: TGTGCCAGCAGTTTAGCTTCTTACAATGAGCAGTTCTTC.